The 23 T cell receptor beta chains reported below all come from one sample, sequenced in a study of long-term antiretroviral therapy in people with HIV. An immunoSEQ assay, version v3.0, was performed at survey level. The assay was immunoSEQ multiplex PCR, and TCRdb's table has in-frame clones only and misses some. Of 20,000 to 25,000 clones listed, 80% to 85% were seen once; the top ten hold roughly 12%. Specimen: unsorted PBMCs, collected 0.1 years before starting antiretroviral therapy. The receptors here all came from a man between 35 and 55 years old with HIV.

The genes are TRBV6-5 and TRBJ2-1; D might be TRBD1 (5 bases). Trimming shortened V by 4 bases and J by 9 bases, and 13 bases separated the two germline ends. The CDR3 loop spans 13 amino acids. Germline lookup yields CDR1 MNHEY and CDR2 SVGAGI. In nucleotides, the CDR3 is TGTGCCAGCAGTTGGGCCCCAGGGCCTGAGCAGTTCTTC. It is translated as CASSWAPGPEQFF.

The chain employs TRBV28 and TRBJ1-1, with a tentative D call TRBD1 (5 bases). Germline-derived CDR1 and CDR2 are MDHEN and SYDVKM. The CDR3 has 14 residues. Trimming stripped 7 bases from V and 4 bases from J, with 16 bases between. Written as DNA, the CDR3 is TGTGCCAGCACTACTTTCGGGACCGGCACTGAAGCTTTCTTT. It encodes CASTTFGTGTEAFF.

The chain joins TRBV20-1 to TRBJ2-1; no clear D. From germline, CDR1 is DFQATT and CDR2 SNEGSKA (reference sequence). This CDR3 contains 11 residues. V dropped 3 bases and J dropped 10 bases, with 10 bases sitting between them. The CDR3 here is CSARVGPEQFF. In DNA form, the CDR3 reads TGCAGTGCTAGGGTGGGTCCGGAGCAGTTCTTC.

The chain employs TRBV5-1 and TRBJ2-5, with a tentative D call TRBD2 (6 bases). Germline loops: CDR1 SGHRS, CDR2 YFSETQ. Trimming left V 3 bases short and J 3 bases short, with 9 bases between. This CDR3 contains 13 residues. This chain's CDR3 is CASSWPGEETQYF. DNA for the CDR3: TGCGCCAGCAGCTGGCCGGGGGAAGAGACCCAGTACTTC.

This chain connects TRBV7-6 to TRBJ2-7; the D call may be TRBD1 or TRBD2 (5 bases each). Germline CDR1 reads SGHVS; CDR2 reads FNYEAQ. Between the trimmed V and J ends, which lost 3 bases and 2 bases, there was a span of 8 bases. This CDR3 has 13 residues. This chain's CDR3 is CASSLGETYEQYF. CDR3 sequence (DNA): TGTGCCAGCAGCTTGGGGGAGACCTACGAGCAGTACTTC.

The chain combines TRBV5-1 with TRBJ1-4; TRBD1 might be the D (5 bases). The CDR3 spans 16 residues. Deletions cut 0 bases from V and 8 bases from J, with 17 bases between. The V gene's germline CDR1 is SGHRS and CDR2 YFSETQ. CDR3 residues: CASSLATGTATEKLFF. CDR3 in DNA: TGCGCCAGCAGCTTGGCAACCGGGACGGCGACGGAAAAACTGTTTTTT.

The chain joins TRBV14 to TRBJ1-2; D is undetermined. V was trimmed by 4 bases and J by 4 bases, leaving 16 bases between them. Per the germline V gene, CDR1 is SGHDN and CDR2 is FVKESK. This CDR3 has 15 residues. The CDR3 sequence is CASSLDRGSAYGYTF. CDR3 nucleotides: TGTGCCAGCAGCCTAGACCGGGGATCGGCCTATGGCTACACCTTC.

CDR3 loop: CASSVGEANTGELFF. CDR3 in DNA: TGTGCCAGCAGCGTGGGGGAGGCGAACACCGGGGAGCTGTTTTTT. The chain joins TRBV9 to TRBJ2-2; TRBD2 might be the D (6 bases). The germline V and J ends were trimmed by 2 bases and 0 bases, with 8 bases remaining between them. CDR1 is SGDLS, CDR2 YYNGEE, per germline. The CDR3 runs 15 residues.

The rearrangement joins TRBV18 to TRBJ1-2; D gene ambiguous. Deletions cut 0 bases from V and 8 bases from J, with 13 bases between. The CDR3 has 14 amino acids. Germline-derived CDR1 and CDR2 are KGHSH and LQKENI. The CDR3 region is CASSPPMAARGYTF. For the CDR3, the DNA is TGTGCCAGCTCACCACCTATGGCCGCACGGGGCTACACCTTC.

The V and J genes are TRBV21-1 and TRBJ1-1; TRBD1 was called by the table and not checked on the DNA. TRBV21-1 is reported as a pseudogene. The CDR3 is 12 residues long. CDR3 loop: CASSTRGPEAFF. CDR3 DNA: TGTGCCAGCAGCACCAGGGGCCCTGAAGCTTTCTTT.

V and J are TRBV4-2 and TRBJ2-5, with D possibly being TRBD1 (5 bases). Germline values: CDR1 LGHNA, CDR2 YNFKEQ. Trimming stripped 1 base from V and 5 bases from J, with 11 bases between. The CDR3 totals 14 residues. Here the CDR3 DNA reads TGTGCCAGCAGCCAAGGGGGCGGTGAGGAGACCCAGTACTTC. As protein: CASSQGGGEETQYF.

The CDR3 DNA reads TGCGCCAGCAGCGCCGGACAGGGGGCGAATGAGCAGTTCTTC. Amino acid sequence: CASSAGQGANEQFF. The V and J genes are TRBV5-1 and TRBJ2-1; 11 bases match TRBD1. The CDR3 is made up of 14 amino acids. Germline-derived CDR1 and CDR2 are SGHRS and YFSETQ. The V gene end was trimmed by 4 bases and the J gene end by 7 bases; junction bases not matched to a gene: 4.

The rearrangement links TRBV30 to TRBJ1-2, with D possibly matching TRBD1 (6 bases). CDR1 and CDR2 (germline): GTSNPN, SVGIG (reference sequence). Between the trimmed V and J ends, which lost 6 bases and 8 bases, there was a span of 22 bases. This CDR3 is built from 14 residues. CDR3 region: CACRGQQNYGGYTF. CDR3 bases: TGTGCCTGTCGAGGACAGCAGAACTATGGGGGCTACACCTTC.

The V gene is TRBV5-1, the J gene TRBJ2-2; no definite D call. Trimming removed 1 base from V and 2 bases from J, with 9 bases in between. Germline CDR1 and CDR2: SGHRS and YFSETQ. The CDR3 consists of 15 residues. The CDR3 loop is CASSLTDVNTGELFF. The DNA of the CDR3 is TGCGCCAGCAGCTTGACAGACGTAAACACCGGGGAGCTGTTTTTT.

Only a few counts were recorded for this clone. This chain uses TRBV9 with TRBJ2-7; 7 bases are shared with TRBD2. This CDR3 contains 14 residues. Per germline, CDR1 SGDLS and CDR2 YYNGEE. After removal of 3 bases from V and 4 bases from J, the junction contained 7 bases not matched to a gene. Here the CDR3 DNA reads TGTGCCAGCAGCGCCCTAGCGGCTTCTTACGAGCAGTACTTC. It codes for CASSALAASYEQYF. Full variable domain (remainder filled in from reference TRBV9 and TRBJ2-7): DSGVTQTPKHLITATGQRVTLRCSPRSGDLSVYWYQQSLDQGLQFLIQYYNGEERAKGNILERFSAQQFPDLHSELNLSSLELGDSALYFCASSALAASYEQYFGPGTRLTVT.

The CDR3 sequence is CSVESGVGSYEQYF. Here the CDR3 DNA reads TGCAGCGTTGAATCGGGGGTTGGTTCCTACGAGCAGTACTTC. The chain is built from TRBV29-1 and TRBJ2-7; TRBD2 is a possible D gene (6 bases). Germline loops: CDR1 SQVTM, CDR2 ANQGSEA. The CDR3 spans 14 residues. V was cut by 2 bases and J by 1 base, with 12 bases left in between.

The chain has TRBV4-1 and TRBJ2-5; D call uncertain. This CDR3 region has 14 residues. The V gene lost 6 bases and the J gene lost 4 bases, with 15 bases spanning the gap. Per the germline V gene, CDR1 is MGHRA and CDR2 is YSYEKL. In DNA, the CDR3 is TGCGCCAGCAGTCGCAACTTAGTCGTAGAGACCCAGTACTTC. Residues: CASSRNLVVETQYF.

This chain uses TRBV7-9 with TRBJ2-5, with 7 bases matching TRBD1. Germline V gene sequence: CDR1 SEHNR, CDR2 FQNEAQ (reference sequence). This CDR3 region has 13 residues. V dropped 5 bases and J dropped 4; count of bases not matched to a gene: 4. Here the CDR3 DNA reads TGTGCCAGCAGCCCCGACAGGGTAGAGACCCAGTACTTC. Its protein is CASSPDRVETQYF.

The chain is built from TRBV9 and TRBJ2-2; 7 nucleotides line up with TRBD1. The germline V gene encodes CDR1 SGDLS and CDR2 YYNGEE. The CDR3 is made up of 14 amino acids. With V trimmed by 2 bases and J by 4 bases, 2 bases remained unmatched. CDR3 in amino acids: CASSVGQPTGELFF. For the CDR3, the DNA is TGTGCCAGCAGCGTGGGACAGCCCACCGGGGAGCTGTTTTTT.

The chain is built from TRBV10-3 and TRBJ2-3; TRBD1 matches 8 bases. Germline CDR1 ENHRY, CDR2 SYGVKD. The CDR3 has 15 residues. The trim removed 11 bases at V and 3 bases at J, leaving 13 bases unmatched. As DNA, the CDR3 is TGTGCCTCAAGCCGAACAGGGGGATGGACAGATACGCAGTATTTT. As protein: CASSRTGGWTDTQYF.

The chain carries TRBV7-2 and TRBJ2-7; 8 nucleotides line up with TRBD2. V was pared by 7 bases and J by 2 bases, with 7 bases of the junction left unmatched. The CDR3 covers 14 residues. Germline lookup yields CDR1 SGHTA and CDR2 FQGNSA. As DNA, the CDR3 is TGTGCCAGCACCCCATCGCGGGGGGCCTACGAGCAGTACTTC. The encoded protein is CASTPSRGAYEQYF.

The rearrangement joins TRBV10-3 to TRBJ2-3; TRBD2 aligns across 12 bases. This CDR3 is 17 amino acids long. V lost 3 bases to trimming and J lost 6 bases; unmatched junction nucleotides: 10. Germline V lookup: CDR1 ENHRY, CDR2 SYGVKD. CDR3 sequence: CAISEELAGGPGDTQYF. The CDR3 DNA reads TGTGCCATCAGTGAAGAACTAGCGGGGGGCCCCGGCGATACGCAGTATTTT.

This chain links TRBV29-1 with TRBJ2-5, with D possibly TRBD1 on 6 matching bases. Germline V gene sequence: CDR1 SQVTM, CDR2 ANQGSEA. Trimming took 4 bases from V and 1 from J, leaving 10 bases between them. The CDR3 contains 13 residues. CDR3 DNA sequence: TGCAGCGTTGCTTACAGGGCCCAAGAGACCCAGTACTTC. As protein: CSVAYRAQETQYF.